Below are 9 T cell receptor beta chains sequenced from a single sample in a study of blood T cell repertoires in COVID-19. The protocol was immunoSEQ multiplex PCR, while the TCRdb copy is restricted to in-frame clones and leaves out a portion. The sample includes 300,000 to 350,000 clones, around nine tenths seen only once; the top ten take roughly 3.4%. Sequencing was performed on peripheral blood. All receptors derive from a woman aged 18-29 years who had recovered from COVID-19.

This chain joins TRBV5-8 and TRBJ2-3; 10 bases fit TRBD1. V shed 4 bases, J shed 4 bases, and the junction held 9 bases outside the gene matches. The CDR3 sequence is 16 residues long. CDR1 and CDR2 from the germline V gene are SGHTS and YDEGEE. The CDR3 DNA follows: TGTGCCAGCAGCCTGGTGACAGGGGGCTCGGCAGATACGCAGTATTTT. It codes for CASSLVTGGSADTQYF.

The CDR3 is CASSQVEAGDYNEQFF. The DNA for the CDR3 is TGTGCCAGCAGCCAAGTGGAAGCGGGAGACTACAATGAGCAGTTCTTC. The chain links TRBV3-1 (or the pseudogene TRBV3-2) to TRBJ2-1; 8 bases fit TRBD2. Losses at the gene ends were 1 base for V and 3 bases for J; bases not matched to a gene: 5. Per germline, CDR1 LGHDT and CDR2 YNNKEL (reference sequence). The CDR3 is 16 residues long.

The chain joins TRBV7-9 to TRBJ1-6; no clear D gene. V was cut by 8 bases and J by 10 bases, with 21 bases left in between. Germline values: CDR1 SEHNR, CDR2 FQNEAQ (reference sequence). The CDR3 sequence is 15 residues long. CDR3 sequence reads: CASANVEASGSPLHF. Written as DNA, the CDR3 is TGTGCCAGCGCAAACGTTGAGGCGAGTGGATCACCCCTCCACTTT.

This chain links TRBV19 with TRBJ2-1; the match to TRBD2 covers 11 bases. The CDR3 contains 16 residues. Germline loops: CDR1 LNHDA, CDR2 SQIVND (reference sequence). Losses at the gene ends were 5 bases for V and 8 bases for J; bases not matched to a gene: 11. The CDR3, as DNA: TGTGCCAGTAGTCAAACTAGCGGGAGTCGGTTAGATGAGCAGTTCTTC. Translating gives CASSQTSGSRLDEQFF.

This sequence joins TRBV5-4 and TRBJ1-1; D call uncertain. The CDR3 spans 12 residues. With 0 bases removed from V and 5 bases from J, the gap between germline ends came to 5 bases. Germline loops: CDR1 SGHNT, CDR2 YYREEE (reference sequence). DNA for the CDR3: TGTGCCAGCAGCTTGGACCGGACTGAAGCTTTCTTT. The encoded protein is CASSLDRTEAFF.

This chain joins TRBV5-4 and TRBJ2-2, with unresolved D. The CDR3 loop spans 15 amino acids. Germline V gene sequence: CDR1 SGHNT, CDR2 YYREEE (reference sequence). Trimming shortened V by 2 bases and J by 0 bases, and 8 bases separated the two germline ends. The CDR3 coding sequence is TGTGCCAGCAGCTTTAGTGGAGCGAACACCGGGGAGCTGTTTTTT. This codes for CASSFSGANTGELFF.

V usage is TRBV3-1 (or the pseudogene TRBV3-2) and J usage is TRBJ2-5; TRBD2 aligns across 10 bases. The CDR3 sequence is 16 residues long. The V gene end was trimmed by 4 bases and the J gene end by 4 bases; junction bases not matched to a gene: 9. Germline-derived CDR1 and CDR2 are LGHDT and YNNKEL (reference sequence). In DNA form, the CDR3 reads TGTGCCAGCAGCCCCCTCAGCGGGGGGGGTCGAGAGACCCAGTACTTC. It specifies CASSPLSGGGRETQYF.

The chain employs TRBV7-9 and TRBJ1-1; TRBD1 agrees at 8 bases. V gave up 1 base and J gave up 0 bases; unmatched junction bases: 7. Germline V lookup: CDR1 SEHNR, CDR2 FQNEAQ (reference sequence). This CDR3 has 17 residues. The CDR3 DNA reads TGTGCCAGCAGCTTAGGCTCAGGGGGCGTTCTGAACACTGAAGCTTTCTTT. This codes for CASSLGSGGVLNTEAFF.

The chain is built from TRBV5-1 and TRBJ2-1; the D is unclear. The CDR3 contains 12 residues. V lost 2 bases, J lost 8 bases, and 8 bases lay in between. Germline assignment: CDR1 SGHRS and CDR2 YFSETQ. The CDR3 loop reads CASSFRVDEQFF. CDR3 DNA: TGCGCCAGCAGCTTTCGGGTGGATGAGCAGTTCTTC.